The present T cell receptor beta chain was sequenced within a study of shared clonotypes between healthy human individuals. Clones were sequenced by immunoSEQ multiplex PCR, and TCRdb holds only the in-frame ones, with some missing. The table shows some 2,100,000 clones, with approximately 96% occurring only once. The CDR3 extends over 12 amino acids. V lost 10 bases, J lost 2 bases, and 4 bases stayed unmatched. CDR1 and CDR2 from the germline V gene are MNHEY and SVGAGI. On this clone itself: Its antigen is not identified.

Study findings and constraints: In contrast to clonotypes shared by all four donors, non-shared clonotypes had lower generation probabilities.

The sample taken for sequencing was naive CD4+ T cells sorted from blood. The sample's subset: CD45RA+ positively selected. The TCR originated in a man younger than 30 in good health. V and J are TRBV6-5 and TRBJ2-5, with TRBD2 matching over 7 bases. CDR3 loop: CATSGGQETQYF. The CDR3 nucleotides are TGTGCCACCTCGGGGGGACAAGAGACCCAGTACTTC.